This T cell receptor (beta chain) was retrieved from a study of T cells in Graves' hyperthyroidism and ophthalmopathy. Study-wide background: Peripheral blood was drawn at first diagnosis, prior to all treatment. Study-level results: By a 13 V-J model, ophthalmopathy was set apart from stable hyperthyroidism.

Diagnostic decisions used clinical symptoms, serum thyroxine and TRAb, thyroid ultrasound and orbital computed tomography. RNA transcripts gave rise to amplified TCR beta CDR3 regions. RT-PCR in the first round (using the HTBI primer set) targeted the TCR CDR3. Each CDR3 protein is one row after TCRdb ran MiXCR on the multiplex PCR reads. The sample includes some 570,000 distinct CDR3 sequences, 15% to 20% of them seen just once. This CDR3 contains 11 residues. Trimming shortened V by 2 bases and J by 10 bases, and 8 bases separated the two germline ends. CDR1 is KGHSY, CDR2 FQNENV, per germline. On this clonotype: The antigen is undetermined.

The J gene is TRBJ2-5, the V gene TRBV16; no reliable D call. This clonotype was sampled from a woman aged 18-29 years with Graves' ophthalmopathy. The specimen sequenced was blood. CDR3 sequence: CASSQDGSQYF. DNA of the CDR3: TGTGCCAGCAGCCAAGACGGAAGCCAGTACTTC.